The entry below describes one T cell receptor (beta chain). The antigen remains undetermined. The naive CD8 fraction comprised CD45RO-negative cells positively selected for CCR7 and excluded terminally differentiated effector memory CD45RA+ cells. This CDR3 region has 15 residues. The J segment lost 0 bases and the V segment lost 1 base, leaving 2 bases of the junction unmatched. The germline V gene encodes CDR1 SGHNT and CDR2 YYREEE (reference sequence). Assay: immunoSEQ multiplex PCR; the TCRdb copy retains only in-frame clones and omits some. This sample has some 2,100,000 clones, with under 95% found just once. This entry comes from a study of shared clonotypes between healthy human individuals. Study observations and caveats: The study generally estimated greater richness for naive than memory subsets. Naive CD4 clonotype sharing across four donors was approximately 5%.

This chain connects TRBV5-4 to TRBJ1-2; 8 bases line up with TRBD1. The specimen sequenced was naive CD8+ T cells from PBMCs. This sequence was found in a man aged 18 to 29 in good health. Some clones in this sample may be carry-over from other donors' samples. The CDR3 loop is CASSLTGGSNYGYTF. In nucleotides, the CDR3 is TGTGCCAGCAGCTTGACAGGGGGGTCTAACTATGGCTACACCTTC.